The clone carrying this T cell receptor beta chain counts as medium-sized. Its antigen is still unknown. These data are taken from a study of OX40 agonist ivuxolimab in advanced cancers. Study at large: A male proportion of approximately 80% was recorded, with mean age approximately 60 years and range about 20 to 90. Study-wide findings and caveats: Antigens targeted by the expanded peripheral T cells were not determined.

The method was immunoSEQ multiplex PCR; TCRdb's version includes in-frame clones alone and lacks a portion of them. This sample has 6,800 or so clones, with 76% found just once. If patients had autoimmune disease history or systemic immunosuppression, they were excluded. This receptor was identified in an adult with an advanced solid tumor such as melanoma, head and neck, liver or kidney cancer. Sequencing was performed on CD4+ or CD8+ T cells sorted from blood, taken in a trial of the OX40 agonist ivuxolimab.

The DNA for the CDR3 is TGTGCCAGCAGCCTAGGGGATGGCTACACCTTC. This encodes CASSLGDGYTF. The rearrangement joins TRBV9 to TRBJ1-2; possible D gene TRBD1, 5 bases. The V gene lost 4 bases and the J gene lost 6 bases, with 7 bases spanning the gap. CDR1 and CDR2 from the germline V gene are SGDLS and YYNGEE. The CDR3 is 11 amino acids.